This T cell receptor (beta chain) was retrieved from a study of identifying expanded T cells in peripheral blood (dated by TCRdb to between 2018 and 2021). Context from the whole study: Technical replicates were generated by sequencing separate aliquots of the same genomic DNA pool, and four replicates were compared pairwise. Beyond this particular receptor, the publication reports: The authors expected that over much longer intervals, such as months to years, biological variance in healthy repertoires might increase even further. Between technical replicates the binomial model flagged about 1.2 differentially abundant clones, whereas over about two weeks the binomial model flagged about 15 and over roughly 4 weeks around 18. Across all healthy donors, variance in clone template counts between roughly two-week samples was found to increase significantly with total template count. The beta-binomial model significantly reduced the number of clones called differentially abundant and the false-positive rate across all healthy-donor time intervals.

During the collection period, no immune events, such as infections, were documented for the healthy donors. Blood repertoires from healthy donors were used as a training cohort for calibrating time-dependent variance in a beta-binomial model of differential abundance of T-cell clones. There were roughly 10 healthy donors in the training cohort, of whom 3 were female and 7 were male. On average the donors were approximately 40 years old, and their ages spanned about 25 to 64 years. Whole blood was collected from each healthy donor at three time points spaced approximately 2 weeks apart and obtained from a commercial supplier. Genomic DNA was extracted from unsorted whole blood for immunosequencing. TCRbeta CDR3 regions were profiled with the immunoSEQ Assay using bias-controlled multiplex PCR amplification of genomic DNA. In the authors' own workflow: To quantify the absolute abundance of each unique TCRbeta CDR3 region, the sequences were collapsed and filtered. Differential abundance was assessed using a binomial (Fisher-equivalent) model and a beta-binomial model in which time-dependent variance fitted from healthy donors was added. Clones with fewer than 5 combined templates were removed, and a clone was called differentially abundant if the clone's Benjamini-Hochberg FDR was below 0.01. Beta-binomial variance was modeled as a function of total template count across the two samples using the form v = (b*log(k)+a)^2. This is the immuneACCESS table as TCRdb keeps it, with only in-frame sequences that have V and J called. A part of the clones is gone; compared with another copy, unresolved V genes explain less than half, and the rest is unexplained. D and trimming come from the DNA, and the V and J calls and clone size come from that table. This sample holds tens of thousands of clones; roughly 88% were observed only once. The top ten clonotypes cover over 3% of the sample.

As concerns this clone: Its antigen has not been determined. The sample holds no much larger clone one base away, and base qualities are not on file.

For CDR1 and CDR2, the germline V gene lists SGHRS and YFSETQ. The germline ends are 12 bases apart after V is trimmed by 0 bases and J by 3 bases. The CDR3 runs 15 residues from the cysteine to the phenylalanine. The CDR3 DNA has 45 bases and is translated from base 1. This TCR came from a person between 18 and 69 years old in good health. The sequenced material came from blood. The chain is assembled from TRBV5-1 and TRBJ2-5; TRBD2 is perhaps the D gene, given 6 matching bases. The sequenced DNA: TGCGCCAGCAGCTTGGACGTCGGCGGGGAAGAGACCCAGTACTTC. It specifies CASSLDVGGEETQYF.